These 23 T cell receptor beta chains were sequenced from one sample in a study of blood T cell repertoires in COVID-19. Clones were read by immunoSEQ multiplex PCR, and TCRdb kept only the in-frame ones, dropping some. The sample records fewer than 350,000 clones, roughly 87% being singletons. The sample taken for sequencing was peripheral blood. These receptors all come from a man aged 25 to 40 with COVID-19, enrolled during active disease.

The chain joins TRBV2 to TRBJ1-4; D perhaps matches TRBD1 (5 bases). From germline, CDR1 is SNHLY and CDR2 FYNNEI. The CDR3 length is 15 residues. V lost 7 bases, J lost 0 bases, and 12 bases lay in between. The chain's CDR3 is CASTRDSATNEKLFF. The CDR3 DNA is TGTGCCAGCACCCGGGACTCCGCAACTAATGAAAAACTGTTTTTT.

Remarks on this clone: The sample contains more than one DNA sequence encoding this CDR3. V and J are TRBV9 and TRBJ1-1; D possibly corresponds to TRBD1 (6 bases). Germline V gene lookup returns CDR1 SGDLS and CDR2 YYNGEE. The CDR3 runs to 15 residues. V lost 2 bases and J lost 0, with 11 bases in between. This CDR3 reads CASSVGQGMNTEAFF. The CDR3 DNA follows: TGTGCCAGCAGCGTCGGCCAGGGGATGAACACTGAAGCTTTCTTT.

This rearrangement joins TRBV7-2 to TRBJ2-5; 7 bases align to TRBD2. The CDR3 is 18 residues long. Germline V CDR1 and CDR2: SGHTA, FQGNSA. V shed 0 bases and J 5 bases; nucleotides not matched to a gene: 15. CDR3 in amino acids: CASSLASRGDSRSETQYF. The CDR3 bases are TGTGCCAGCAGCTTAGCTTCCCGGGGGGATTCGAGGTCGGAGACCCAGTACTTC.

The CDR3, as DNA: TGCGCCAGCAGTCATAGCGACAGGGATGAAAACATTCAGTACTTC. Translation: CASSHSDRDENIQYF. The chain carries TRBV23-1 and TRBJ2-4; TRBD1 matches 7 bases. TRBV23-1 is reported as an ORF; its role is uncertain. This CDR3 contains 15 residues. V lost 3 bases, J lost 5 bases, and 7 bases stayed unmatched.

The V gene is TRBV21-1, the J gene TRBJ2-1; the table's D call of TRBD1 was not tested on the DNA. TRBV21-1 is shown as a pseudogene. The CDR3 loop spans 16 amino acids. As DNA, the CDR3 is TGTGCCAGCAGCAAAGGCACAGGGGCGGACTACAATGAGCAGTTCTTC. Its protein is CASSKGTGADYNEQFF.

The CDR3 is CASGGGVGFLTFF. The CDR3 DNA reads as TGTGCCAGCGGAGGGGGGGTCGGGTTTCTAACTTTCTTT. The gene calls are TRBV6-5 and TRBJ1-1, with D possibly being TRBD1 (6 bases). Germline CDR1 is MNHEY and CDR2 is SVGAGI. The CDR3 is made up of 13 amino acids. Trimming pared 8 bases from V and 12 bases from J, leaving 22 bases between.

The chain is built from TRBV4-1 and TRBJ2-7; 7 bases align to TRBD1. Germline lookup yields CDR1 MGHRA and CDR2 YSYEKL. Trimming cost V 0 bases and J 3 bases; bases outside gene matches: 8. The CDR3 has 16 amino acids. CDR3 sequence (DNA): TGCGCCAGCAGCCAAGATCCGGGACAGCGCTACTACGAGCAGTACTTC. The encoded protein is CASSQDPGQRYYEQYF.

The CDR3 region is CASSPPGMGGPNTEAFF. CDR3 nucleotide sequence: TGTGCCAGCTCACCACCGGGGATGGGGGGTCCAAACACTGAAGCTTTCTTT. The chain employs TRBV18 and TRBJ1-1; D is perhaps TRBD1 (5 bases). This CDR3 has 17 amino acids. Trimming stripped 0 bases from V and 2 bases from J, with 16 bases between. Germline loops: CDR1 KGHSH, CDR2 LQKENI.

The gene calls are TRBV7-6 and TRBJ2-1, with D perhaps TRBD1 (6 bases). This CDR3 comprises 15 residues. V was cut by 5 bases and J by 8 bases, with 19 bases left in between. Per germline, CDR1 SGHVS and CDR2 FNYEAQ. CDR3 loop: CASSHTGSSGDEQFF. The CDR3 DNA is TGTGCCAGCAGCCATACAGGGTCCTCCGGCGATGAGCAGTTCTTC.

The chain recombines TRBV11-2 with TRBJ2-7; 8 nucleotides match TRBD2. Germline trimming cut 3 bases from V and 9 bases from J; bases unmatched to any gene: 7. The V gene's germline CDR1 is SGHAT and CDR2 FQNNGV. The CDR3 is 13 residues long. CDR3: CASSFGGATVQYF. DNA of the CDR3: TGTGCCAGCAGCTTCGGGGGGGCGACGGTGCAGTACTTC.

The J gene is TRBJ2-1, the V gene TRBV21-1; the D call in the table, TRBD2, was not verified against the DNA. TRBV21-1 is noted as a pseudogene. The CDR3 spans 15 residues. CDR3 in amino acids: CASSSSGVYVGEQFF. The DNA of the CDR3 is TGTGCCAGCAGCTCTTCGGGGGTTTATGTGGGTGAGCAGTTCTTC.

A note on this clone: Its ends do not fully match the called genes, so a read error is possible. V gene TRBV28 combines with J gene TRBJ2-2; a weak D match, TRBD2 (5 bases). This CDR3 spans 11 amino acids. Germline CDR1 is MDHEN and CDR2 is SYDVKM. The CDR3 loop is CASRTTGEPFF. CDR3 bases: TGTGCCAGTAGAACCACCGGGGAGCCGTTTTTT.

J is TRBJ2-4 and V is TRBV3-1 (or the pseudogene TRBV3-2), with D perhaps TRBD2 (5 bases). CDR1 and CDR2 from the germline V gene are LGHDT and YNNKEL (reference sequence). This CDR3 is built from 14 residues. Trimming pared 2 bases from V and 5 bases from J, leaving 10 bases between. DNA for the CDR3: TGTGCCAGCAGCCAAAGTCTAGCACAAAACATTCAGTACTTC. Translation: CASSQSLAQNIQYF.

The chain couples TRBV30 to TRBJ1-3; perhaps TRBD1 as D (5 bases). This CDR3 has 13 amino acids. Germline V gene sequence: CDR1 GTSNPN, CDR2 SVGIG (reference sequence). V was trimmed by 5 bases and J by 0 bases, leaving 8 bases between them. In DNA, the CDR3 is TGTGCCTGGGGGGCCCCCTCTGGAAACACCATATATTTT. Translating gives CAWGAPSGNTIYF.

The chain joins TRBV9 to TRBJ2-7, with 8 positions matching TRBD1. J lost 3 bases, V lost 0 bases, and 17 bases had no gene match. Germline CDR1 and CDR2: SGDLS and YYNGEE. CDR3 size: 19 residues. The CDR3 is CASSVAPGAGGSVGYEQYF. The DNA of the CDR3 is TGTGCCAGCAGCGTAGCTCCCGGCGCAGGGGGCAGTGTAGGCTACGAGCAGTACTTC.

The chain employs TRBV5-6 and TRBJ1-2, with a weak D call TRBD1 (6 bases). V lost 5 bases to trimming and J lost 6 bases, with 14 bases between them. Germline CDR1 reads SGHDT; CDR2 reads YYEEEE. CDR3 length: 13 amino acids. CDR3 protein: CASSYRGADGYTF. The CDR3 bases are TGTGCCAGCAGTTATCGGGGGGCGGATGGCTACACCTTC.

About this clone itself: A read error may account for a junction end that differs from germline. The V gene is TRBV6-6, the J gene TRBJ2-7; 9 bases fit TRBD2. This CDR3 has 16 residues. From germline, CDR1 is MNHNY and CDR2 SVGAGI (reference sequence). CDR3 bases: TGTGCCAGCAGTGACTCCCGGCGGGGGGGCCAGTACGAGCAGTACTTC. This sequence encodes CASSDSRRGGQYEQYF.

This chain joins TRBV7-3 and TRBJ2-2; D might be TRBD1 (6 bases). V lost 5 bases and J 4 bases, leaving 14 bases between the germline ends. This CDR3 comprises 15 residues. Germline V gives CDR1 SGHTA, CDR2 FQGTGA. CDR3 in DNA: TGTGCCAGCAGCCGAAACAGGGCTGGCACCGGGGAGCTGTTTTTT. Translating it yields CASSRNRAGTGELFF.

The chain carries TRBV9 and TRBJ2-1; 8 positions agree with TRBD1. The ends lost 1 base at V and 9 bases at J; junction bases unmatched: 9. Germline V gene sequence: CDR1 SGDLS, CDR2 YYNGEE. The CDR3 covers 15 residues. As DNA, the CDR3 is TGTGCCAGCAGCGTATATCAAACGGACAGGGCTGAGCAGTTCTTC. Translated: CASSVYQTDRAEQFF.

The chain recombines TRBV18 with TRBJ2-1; 16 positions agree with TRBD2. Germline V gene sequence: CDR1 KGHSH, CDR2 LQKENI. The CDR3 is made up of 16 amino acids. V lost 0 bases, J lost 9 bases, and 2 bases stayed unmatched. The CDR3 sequence is CASSPPGLAGGSEQFF. CDR3 nucleotides: TGTGCCAGCTCACCACCGGGACTAGCGGGAGGGAGTGAGCAGTTCTTC.

This chain's CDR3 is CASSLPRSPLHF. The CDR3 region has the DNA TGTGCCAGCAGTTTGCCGAGGTCACCCCTCCACTTT. J is TRBJ1-6 and V is TRBV27, with D unclear. The CDR3 contains 12 residues. Germline CDR1 reads MNHEY; CDR2 reads SMNVEV (reference sequence). Trimming removed 3 bases from V and 10 bases from J, with 7 bases in between.

The rearrangement uses TRBV7-2 and TRBJ2-1; 8 nucleotides line up with TRBD2. With 1 base clipped from V and 2 bases from J, the junction kept 4 bases outside the gene matches. Germline lookup yields CDR1 SGHTA and CDR2 FQGNSA. CDR3 length equals 16 residues. Here the CDR3 reads CASSLVAGGAYNEQFF. The CDR3 DNA reads TGTGCCAGCAGCTTAGTCGCGGGAGGCGCCTACAATGAGCAGTTCTTC.

This chain joins TRBV7-2 and TRBJ1-2, with TRBD1 identical over 11 bases. The CDR3 runs 15 residues. The trim removed 5 bases at V and 5 bases at J, leaving 7 bases unmatched. Germline V lookup: CDR1 SGHTA, CDR2 FQGNSA. CDR3 region: CASSLGQGARYGYTF. The CDR3 bases are TGTGCCAGCAGCCTCGGACAGGGGGCGCGTTATGGCTACACCTTC.